These 10 T cell receptor beta chains were all obtained from the same sample, sequenced in a study of blood T cells in healthy people across ages. Through a sample-barcoded 5' primer and a J-beta primer mix, a second PCR was run for roughly 6 to 11 cycles. From the 5' RACE reads, TCRdb called clonotypes with MiXCR, one entry per CDR3 protein. This table holds hundreds of thousands of distinct CDR3 sequences, under 55% found once. Sample: blood. The receptors were gathered from a man aged 60 to 69 in good health.

This clonotype showed up just a few times. The J gene is TRBJ2-5, the V gene TRBV6-6, with 7 nucleotides matching TRBD1. The CDR3 consists of 14 residues. The ends lost 5 bases at V and 2 bases at J; junction bases unmatched: 5. Germline-derived CDR1 and CDR2 are MNHNY and SVGAGI (reference sequence). This chain's CDR3 is CASSNNRGQETQYF. Written as DNA, the CDR3 is TGTGCCAGCAGTAACAACAGGGGTCAAGAGACCCAGTACTTC.

This chain joins TRBV7-2 and TRBJ2-1; no clear D gene. The V gene's germline CDR1 is SGHTA and CDR2 FQGNSA. The CDR3 is made up of 15 amino acids. With 1 base removed from V and 2 bases from J, the gap between germline ends came to 9 bases. CDR3 protein: CASSLEPAAYNEQFF. The DNA for the CDR3 is TGTGCCAGCAGCTTAGAACCGGCCGCCTACAATGAGCAGTTCTTC.

The V call is TRBV7-9, the J call TRBJ1-5; 7 bases align to TRBD1. The trim removed 1 base at V and 6 bases at J, leaving 6 bases unmatched. This CDR3 contains 15 residues. The germline CDR1 and CDR2 sequences are SEHNR and FQNEAQ (reference sequence). The CDR3: CASSLGDRAGQPQHF. The CDR3 DNA sequence: TGTGCCAGCAGCTTAGGTGACAGGGCAGGTCAGCCCCAGCATTTT.

The chain is built from TRBV11-3 and TRBJ2-5, with D tentatively TRBD2 (5 bases). The V end was cut by 0 bases, the J end by 5 bases, with 10 bases between. There are 14 residues in the CDR3. CDR1 and CDR2 (germline): SGHNT, YENEEA. This chain's CDR3 is CASSLDGGPETQYF. CDR3 in DNA: TGTGCCAGCAGCTTAGATGGAGGCCCCGAGACCCAGTACTTC.

Only a few counts were recorded for this clonotype. A read error is possible here, since a much larger clone lies one base away. The chain combines TRBV9 with TRBJ2-5; 12 bases align to TRBD2. The CDR3 spans 18 residues. CDR1 SGDLS and CDR2 YYNGEE come from the germline V gene. Unmatched junction bases numbered 20, after V lost 3 bases and J lost 11 bases. The CDR3 here is CASSATTSGGANYNEQYF. The CDR3 DNA sequence: TGTGCCAGCAGCGCCACGACTAGCGGGGGCGCCAATTACAATGAGCAGTACTTC.

This chain connects TRBV5-4 to TRBJ2-5; 8 bases match TRBD2. This CDR3 spans 15 amino acids. V trimming: 4 bases; J trimming: 11 bases; junction bases outside the gene matches: 16. Germline values: CDR1 SGHNT, CDR2 YYREEE (reference sequence). CDR3 DNA: TGTGCCAGCAGCCCGGGACTAGGGATCTACAATGAGCAGTACTTC. This gives the protein CASSPGLGIYNEQYF.

This clonotype showed up just a few times. This rearrangement joins TRBV10-3 to TRBJ2-3; TRBD2 aligns across 7 bases. The CDR3 sequence is 13 residues long. Germline assignment: CDR1 ENHRY and CDR2 SYGVKD. V trimming: 11 bases; J trimming: 0 bases; junction bases outside the gene matches: 5. CDR3: CALRGESTDTQYF. The CDR3 DNA follows: TGTGCCCTCCGGGGGGAGAGCACAGATACGCAGTATTTT.

The V and J genes are TRBV4-1 and TRBJ2-2, with D perhaps matching TRBD1 or TRBD2 (5 bases each). Germline V CDR1 and CDR2: MGHRA, YSYEKL. The CDR3 covers 14 residues. V was trimmed by 0 bases and J by 11 bases, leaving 13 bases between them. CDR3 loop: CASSQDMRGFELFF. The CDR3 DNA reads TGCGCCAGCAGCCAAGATATGAGGGGCTTCGAGCTGTTTTTT.

As for this clonotype: This may be a read error, as it is one base from a much larger clone. The rearrangement uses TRBV4-3 and TRBJ2-1, with D possibly matching TRBD2 (6 bases). Germline V gene sequence: CDR1 LGHNA, CDR2 YSLEER. The length of the CDR3 is 18 residues. Here the CDR3 DNA reads TGCGCCAGCATCCAAGAAACCTCGTTCCGGGGGATGGACAATGAGCAGTTCTTC. Protein: CASIQETSFRGMDNEQFF.

This chain uses TRBV9 with TRBJ2-5; 9 nucleotides match TRBD2. Germline CDR1 and CDR2: SGDLS and YYNGEE. J was trimmed by 3 bases and V by 1 base; bases with no gene match: 4. CDR3 size: 15 residues. The CDR3 reads CASSVNSGGKETQYF. The DNA for the CDR3 is TGTGCCAGCAGCGTAAATAGCGGGGGTAAAGAGACCCAGTACTTC. Using reference TRBV9 and TRBJ2-5 for the parts outside the CDR3, the full variable domain is DSGVTQTPKHLITATGQRVTLRCSPRSGDLSVYWYQQSLDQGLQFLIQYYNGEERAKGNILERFSAQQFPDLHSELNLSSLELGDSALYFCASSVNSGGKETQYFGPGTRLLVL.